Presented here are 29 T cell receptor beta chains from one specimen sequenced in a study of blood T cell repertoires in COVID-19. The repertoire was sequenced with immunoSEQ multiplex PCR; TCRdb's copy has only in-frame clones and lacks some. The sample lists over 200,000 clones; roughly 85% were seen once. The sequenced sample was peripheral blood. These receptors came from a young woman who had recovered from COVID-19.

The chain recombines TRBV13 with TRBJ2-7; 11 bases agree with TRBD2. This CDR3 has 16 amino acids. After removal of 4 bases from V and 1 base from J, the junction contained 6 bases not matched to a gene. Germline CDR1 is PRHDT and CDR2 is FYEKMQ (reference sequence). The CDR3 region is CASSSTGTSGSYEQYF. The DNA for the CDR3 is TGTGCCAGCAGCTCCACCGGGACTAGCGGATCCTACGAGCAGTACTTC.

The chain recombines TRBV4-3 with TRBJ2-5; D perhaps matches TRBD1 (7 bases). This CDR3 spans 15 amino acids. V was pared by 4 bases and J by 1 base, with 13 bases between. Per germline, CDR1 LGHNA and CDR2 YSLEER. The CDR3 loop reads CASSRQGLTQETQYF. The CDR3 region has the DNA TGCGCCAGCAGCCGACAGGGACTTACCCAAGAGACCCAGTACTTC.

V gene TRBV18 combines with J gene TRBJ1-1; TRBD1 agrees at 8 bases. The ends lost 0 bases at V and 5 bases at J; junction bases unmatched: 11. Germline V gene lookup returns CDR1 KGHSH and CDR2 LQKENI. The CDR3 length is 17 residues. The CDR3 DNA is TGTGCCAGCTCACCACCGTTCCTCGGGACAGGTCGAACTGAAGCTTTCTTT. Translation gives CASSPPFLGTGRTEAFF.

The rearrangement links TRBV27 to TRBJ1-2, with D perhaps TRBD1 (5 bases). The CDR3 loop spans 13 amino acids. CDR1 MNHEY and CDR2 SMNVEV come from the germline V gene (reference sequence). The V end lost 5 bases, the J end lost 4 bases, and 11 bases lay between the germline ends. CDR3 loop: CASSRGSFYGYTF. CDR3 in DNA: TGTGCCAGCAGTAGGGGCAGCTTCTATGGCTACACCTTC.

The CDR3 loop is CASSQLAGSEQYF. CDR3 DNA sequence: TGCGCCAGCAGCCAACTGGCGGGCAGCGAGCAGTACTTC. V usage is TRBV4-3 and J usage is TRBJ2-7; possibly TRBD2 for D (5 bases). This CDR3 comprises 13 residues. Trimming removed 2 bases from V and 6 bases from J, with 11 bases in between. Germline V gene data show CDR1 as LGHNA and CDR2 as YSLEER.

This chain connects TRBV9 to TRBJ1-1, with TRBD1 as a possible D gene (6 bases). Germline V CDR1 and CDR2: SGDLS, YYNGEE. Deletions cut 0 bases from V and 3 bases from J, with 15 bases between. This CDR3 region has 16 residues. In nucleotides, the CDR3 is TGTGCCAGCAGCGTAGTGGCAGGGGATCGGTACACTGAAGCTTTCTTT. As protein: CASSVVAGDRYTEAFF.

The V gene is TRBV14, the J gene TRBJ2-3, with 7 positions matching TRBD1. The CDR3 contains 17 residues. Germline V gene data show CDR1 as SGHDN and CDR2 as FVKESK. With V trimmed by 0 bases and J by 4 bases, 10 bases remained unmatched. For the CDR3, the DNA is TGTGCCAGCAGCCAAGATTTTAGGGACACAGGGGCAGATACGCAGTATTTT. Protein product: CASSQDFRDTGADTQYF.

This chain joins TRBV5-1 and TRBJ2-3, with TRBD1 matching 7 bases. The germline CDR1 and CDR2 sequences are SGHRS and YFSETQ. This CDR3 has 15 amino acids. J gave up 1 base and V 7 bases, and 9 bases lay outside the gene matches. DNA for the CDR3: TGCGCCAGCCGCCTAGGGGGCGGAGGCACAGATACGCAGTATTTT. Protein sequence: CASRLGGGGTDTQYF. The variable domain in full, completed from reference TRBV5-1 and TRBJ2-3, reads KAGVTQTPRYLIKTRGQQVTLSCSPISGHRSVSWYQQTPGQGLQFLFEYFSETQRNKGNFPGRFSGRQFSNSRSEMNVSTLELGDSALYLCASRLGGGGTDTQYFGPGTRLTVL.

The chain combines TRBV5-1 with TRBJ2-7; 9 nucleotides match TRBD1. In germline, CDR1 is SGHRS, CDR2 YFSETQ. The V and J ends lost 2 bases and 6 bases, in that order; junction bases with no gene match: 6. The CDR3 covers 14 residues. In DNA, the CDR3 is TGCGCCAGCAGCTTCATGCTGGACAGGGGCGAGCAGTACTTC. Translating gives CASSFMLDRGEQYF.

V gene TRBV18 combines with J gene TRBJ1-1, with 8 bases aligning to TRBD1. Germline-derived CDR1 and CDR2 are KGHSH and LQKENI. V was clipped by 4 bases and J by 3 bases; unmatched bases: 4. This CDR3 spans 14 amino acids. DNA of the CDR3: TGTGCCAGCTCACGTACAGGGGGAGACACTGAAGCTTTCTTT. Translation gives CASSRTGGDTEAFF.

The CDR3 coding sequence is TGTGCCAGCAGTAATTCCCTAGACCCGAGCTCCACCGGGGAGCTGTTTTTT. Amino acids: CASSNSLDPSSTGELFF. The V gene is TRBV25-1, the J gene TRBJ2-2; D is ambiguous. Deletions cut 5 bases from V and 4 bases from J, with 20 bases between. CDR3 length equals 17 residues. CDR1 and CDR2 (germline): MGHDK, SYGVNS.

This clone showed up just once. V is TRBV6-6 and J is TRBJ2-7; D call uncertain. The CDR3 is 12 amino acids. Germline CDR1 MNHNY, CDR2 SVGAGI (reference sequence). Trimming stripped 8 bases from V and 6 bases from J, with 14 bases between. CDR3 sequence reads: CASSVYLGEQYF. The CDR3 DNA reads as TGTGCCAGCTCCGTGTACCTAGGCGAGCAGTACTTC.

The chain combines TRBV5-1 with TRBJ1-4, with TRBD1 as a possible D gene (5 bases). CDR1 is SGHRS and CDR2 is YFSETQ in the germline V gene. Trimming took 2 bases from V and 0 from J, leaving 14 bases between them. There are 17 residues in the CDR3. CDR3 region: CASSFPRDSPTNEKLFF. The DNA for the CDR3 is TGCGCCAGCAGCTTCCCCAGGGACTCGCCAACTAATGAAAAACTGTTTTTT.

The V call is TRBV7-9, the J call TRBJ1-2; D unresolved. V gave up 1 base and J gave up 2 bases, with 5 bases separating them. CDR3 length equals 13 residues. The germline gives CDR1 SEHNR, CDR2 FQNEAQ (reference sequence). The CDR3 here is CASSLERNYGYTF. The CDR3 DNA is TGTGCCAGCAGCTTAGAACGGAACTATGGCTACACCTTC.

The CDR3: CASSHRLAGGNEQFF. In DNA form, the CDR3 reads TGTGCCAGCAGCCACCGACTAGCGGGAGGCAATGAGCAGTTCTTC. The chain is built from TRBV9 and TRBJ2-1; TRBD2 matches at 13 bases. The trim removed 4 bases at V and 6 bases at J, leaving 4 bases unmatched. The CDR3 sequence is 15 residues long. Germline CDR1 SGDLS, CDR2 YYNGEE.

The rearrangement joins TRBV4-3 to TRBJ2-1, with 13 bases lining up with TRBD2. Germline CDR1 is LGHNA and CDR2 is YSLEER. This CDR3 comprises 16 residues. V lost 5 bases, J lost 7 bases, and 8 bases stayed unmatched. CDR3 residues: CASSAVGLAGVNEQFF. CDR3 nucleotides: TGCGCCAGCAGCGCAGTAGGACTAGCGGGAGTTAATGAGCAGTTCTTC.

CDR3 sequence reads: CASSHWGDRAPYNEQFF. CDR3 nucleotides: TGTGCCAGCAGCCACTGGGGGGACAGGGCCCCCTACAATGAGCAGTTCTTC. This rearrangement joins TRBV7-3 to TRBJ2-1; 9 nucleotides match TRBD1. The CDR3 runs to 17 residues. Trimming removed 5 bases from V and 2 bases from J; junction bases left unmatched: 10. Per germline, CDR1 SGHTA and CDR2 FQGTGA.

The chain carries TRBV6-5 and TRBJ1-1; TRBD1 aligns across 7 bases. This CDR3 has 13 amino acids. The germline V gene has CDR1 MNHEY and CDR2 SVGAGI. V shed 7 bases, J shed 1 base, and the junction held 3 bases outside the gene matches. The DNA for the CDR3 is TGTGCCAGCATAAGACAGGGGAACACTGAAGCTTTCTTT. Translation: CASIRQGNTEAFF.

This chain joins TRBV11-2 and TRBJ1-1; the D is unclear. Looked up from germline, CDR1 is SGHAT and CDR2 is FQNNGV. The V end lost 0 bases, the J end lost 1 base, and 9 bases lay between the germline ends. The CDR3 is 15 amino acids. The CDR3 sequence: CASSLEWAANTEAFF. The CDR3 bases are TGTGCCAGCAGCTTAGAGTGGGCCGCGAACACTGAAGCTTTCTTT.

The chain couples TRBV7-2 to TRBJ2-1, with D unresolved. The CDR3 loop spans 14 amino acids. V lost 5 bases, J lost 8 bases, and 16 bases lay in between. Germline V gives CDR1 SGHTA, CDR2 FQGNSA. CDR3 loop: CASSPPRRLHEQFF. CDR3 coding DNA: TGTGCCAGCAGCCCCCCCAGACGACTCCATGAGCAGTTCTTC. Together with reference TRBV7-2 and TRBJ2-1, the CDR3 gives the full variable domain: GAGVSQSPSNKVTEKGKDVELRCDPISGHTALYWYRQSLGQGLEFLIYFQGNSAPDKSGLPSDRFSAERTGGSVSTLTIQRTQQEDSAVYLCASSPPRRLHEQFFGPGTRLTVL.

V gene TRBV5-1 combines with J gene TRBJ2-2; TRBD2 is a possible D gene (7 bases). The V end was cut by 4 bases, the J end by 6 bases, with 19 bases between. CDR1 and CDR2 from the germline V gene are SGHRS and YFSETQ. The length of the CDR3 is 16 residues. In nucleotides, the CDR3 is TGCGCCAGCAGCCCCGGACTAGGGGGGAGCGCCGGGGAGCTGTTTTTT. Residues: CASSPGLGGSAGELFF.

This clone has just one count. The chain recombines TRBV13 with TRBJ1-5; unclear D gene. Deletions cut 0 bases from V and 0 bases from J, with 9 bases between. The CDR3 runs 16 residues. CDR1 is PRHDT, CDR2 FYEKMQ, per germline (reference sequence). For the CDR3, the DNA is TGTGCCAGCAGCTTAGGGGCAGTCACTAGCAATCAGCCCCAGCATTTT. This translates into CASSLGAVTSNQPQHF.

The rearrangement links TRBV7-2 to TRBJ2-1; 7 bases agree with TRBD2. This CDR3 spans 15 amino acids. V was clipped by 4 bases and J by 7 bases; unmatched bases: 10. In germline, CDR1 is SGHTA, CDR2 FQGNSA. This CDR3 is CASSSVAGSSNEQFF. CDR3 in DNA: TGTGCCAGCAGCTCGGTAGCGGGTTCCTCTAATGAGCAGTTCTTC.

This chain connects TRBV5-1 to TRBJ2-7; D remains unclear. The V gene's germline CDR1 is SGHRS and CDR2 YFSETQ. V lost 0 bases to trimming and J lost 2 bases, with 12 bases between them. This CDR3 region has 15 residues. CDR3 DNA sequence: TGCGCCAGCAGCTTGGCCGGCCTCAGGACCTACGAGCAGTACTTC. Translation gives CASSLAGLRTYEQYF. The full variable domain, rest sourced from reference TRBV5-1 and TRBJ2-7, is KAGVTQTPRYLIKTRGQQVTLSCSPISGHRSVSWYQQTPGQGLQFLFEYFSETQRNKGNFPGRFSGRQFSNSRSEMNVSTLELGDSALYLCASSLAGLRTYEQYFGPGTRLTVT.

This clone was recorded once. V is TRBV9 and J is TRBJ2-2; 11 bases are shared with TRBD2. Germline trimming cut 4 bases from V and 1 base from J; bases unmatched to any gene: 3. Germline CDR1 is SGDLS and CDR2 is YYNGEE. This CDR3 spans 16 amino acids. CDR3 protein: CASSTGLAENTGELFF. The CDR3 DNA reads TGTGCCAGCAGCACGGGACTAGCGGAGAACACCGGGGAGCTGTTTTTT.

The J gene is TRBJ1-1, the V gene TRBV7-2, with D uncertain. The CDR3 extends over 13 amino acids. Germline V gene lookup returns CDR1 SGHTA and CDR2 FQGNSA. The V end was cut by 4 bases, the J end by 1 base, with 7 bases between. The CDR3 region has the DNA TGTGCCAGCAGCTCCAGGCCGAACACTGAAGCTTTCTTT. Amino acids: CASSSRPNTEAFF. Full variable domain (remainder filled in from reference TRBV7-2 and TRBJ1-1): GAGVSQSPSNKVTEKGKDVELRCDPISGHTALYWYRQSLGQGLEFLIYFQGNSAPDKSGLPSDRFSAERTGGSVSTLTIQRTQQEDSAVYLCASSSRPNTEAFFGQGTRLTVV.

The chain combines TRBV7-9 with TRBJ2-3, with TRBD2 matching over 8 bases. Germline V gene sequence: CDR1 SEHNR, CDR2 FQNEAQ (reference sequence). CDR3 length: 15 residues. V was pared by 1 base and J by 6 bases, with 6 bases of the junction left unmatched. This CDR3 reads CASSLDGRATDTQYF. The CDR3 bases are TGTGCCAGCAGCTTAGACGGGAGGGCGACGGATACGCAGTATTTT. Together with reference TRBV7-9 and TRBJ2-3, the CDR3 gives the full variable domain: DTGVSQNPRHKITKRGQNVTFRCDPISEHNRLYWYRQTLGQGPEFLTYFQNEAQLEKSRLLSDRFSAERPKGSFSTLEIQRTEQGDSAMYLCASSLDGRATDTQYFGPGTRLTVL.

The V call is TRBV11-2, the J call TRBJ2-3; TRBD2 agrees at 9 bases. Trimming at V came to 6 bases and at J to 0 bases, leaving 4 bases not matched to a gene. In germline, CDR1 is SGHAT, CDR2 FQNNGV. The CDR3 has 15 amino acids. The CDR3 DNA follows: TGTGCCAGCAGTGGGACTAGCTCTAGCACAGATACGCAGTATTTT. Its protein product is CASSGTSSSTDTQYF.

The rearrangement uses TRBV15 and TRBJ2-3, with 9 bases fitting TRBD2. The CDR3 consists of 19 residues. Looked up from germline, CDR1 is LNHNV and CDR2 is YYDKDF (reference sequence). V shed 5 bases, J shed 3 bases, and the junction held 18 bases outside the gene matches. The DNA for the CDR3 is TGTGCCACCAGCCCGTGGGCACCGCGGGAGGGCCTTTGGACAGATACGCAGTATTTT. Encoded protein: CATSPWAPREGLWTDTQYF.